The clone carrying this TCR beta chain showed up just a few times. What it binds is not known. The sample originates from a study of T cell repertoires in cytomegalovirus infection. TCRdb called the reads again in MiXCR, with one record for every CDR3 protein. The top ten hold over 13% of the sample, which has roughly 990,000 distinct CDR3 sequences, less than 35% seen once. CDR1 SNHLY and CDR2 FYNNEI come from the germline V gene. This CDR3 is 10 amino acids long. Between the trimmed V and J ends, which lost 10 bases and 5 bases, there was a span of 8 bases. The rearrangement links TRBV2 to TRBJ2-5, with D uncertain. This clonotype was obtained from a human donor in good health (CMV status not recorded). Some clones in this sample may be carry-over from other donors' samples. The material was cultured CD8+ T cells from PBMCs, obtained from culture after CMV antigen stimulation. CDR3 nucleotide sequence: TGTGCCAACATAACGGAGACCCAGTACTTC. It encodes CANITETQYF.